This T cell receptor (beta chain) is from a study of blood T cell repertoires in COVID-19. Study overall: COVID-19 samples collected from the United States, Italy and Spain covered acute and convalescent phases. The cDNA or gDNA used as material had been derived from T cells, B-cell-depleted T cells, or PBMCs.

This clone was found once. Original methodology: Scientists estimated how many nucleated cells there were by amplifying reference gene primers. Method: immunoSEQ multiplex PCR; TCRdb's copy keeps in-frame clones and lacks some. The D gene and trimming were derived from the DNA, and the V and J assignments and clone size from that table. The table includes over 200,000 clones, around 87% detected once. Trimming left V 8 bases short and J 1 base short, with 5 bases between. This CDR3 is built from 11 residues. The germline gives CDR1 LGHDT, CDR2 YNNKEL (reference sequence). The rearrangement joins TRBV3-1 (or the pseudogene TRBV3-2) to TRBJ1-1; D gene ambiguous. The sequence was obtained from a woman in her thirties who had recovered from COVID-19. The sequenced material came from peripheral blood. The CDR3 sequence: CASGRNTEAFF. Written as DNA, the CDR3 is TGTGCCAGCGGGAGGAACACTGAAGCTTTCTTT.